The clone carrying this TCR beta chain has ten or more counts. Its antigen is unknown. This record comes from a study of response to subunit inactivated influenza vaccine. General study results and limits: Few new T cells, the authors suggested, are recruited by each seasonal influenza vaccination.

MiXCR, applied by TCRdb to the RT-PCR reads, yields one record per CDR3 protein. Among 700,000 to 900,000 distinct CDR3 sequences, less than 25% were seen once, and the ten largest hold roughly 10%. This clonotype was sampled from a man in his fifties or sixties who received an inactivated influenza vaccine. The input for sequencing was PBMCs from blood, taken roughly 5 days after vaccination.

CDR3 sequence reads: CAISESVLVYNEQFF. Written as DNA, the CDR3 is TGTGCCATCAGTGAGTCGGTCCTAGTTTACAATGAGCAGTTCTTC. The rearrangement links TRBV10-3 to TRBJ2-1; D gene uncertain. This CDR3 contains 15 residues. Trimming pared 0 bases from V and 4 bases from J, leaving 10 bases between. Per germline, CDR1 ENHRY and CDR2 SYGVKD.